The 14 T cell receptor beta chains listed next were all sequenced from one sample in a study of blood T cell repertoires in COVID-19 (dated by TCRdb to 2018 to 2020). Library preparation employed the immunoSEQ multiplex PCR assay. The clones in this table, taken by TCRdb from immuneACCESS, are in-frame only. Not every clone is retained; where verified, under half of the shortfall comes from an unresolved V gene, and the cause of the rest is unknown. Recorded for this sample are about 150,000 clones; approximately 88% of them occurred a single time. Around 0.91% of the sample rests with the top ten. Material for sequencing was peripheral blood. The receptor set was obtained from a woman in her forties or fifties with acute or convalescent COVID-19.

The chain employs TRBV24-1 and TRBJ1-1; no definite D call. Germline CDR1 KGHDR, CDR2 SFDVKD. This CDR3 region has 13 residues. Deletions cut 1 base from V and 1 base from J, with 3 bases between. CDR3 loop: CATSDLQNTEAFF. CDR3 coding DNA: TGTGCCACCAGTGATTTACAGAACACTGAAGCTTTCTTT.

The chain carries TRBV2 and TRBJ1-5, with D unclear. V was trimmed by 2 bases and J by 1 base, leaving 6 bases between them. Germline V lookup: CDR1 SNHLY, CDR2 FYNNEI. The CDR3 has 14 amino acids. CDR3 coding DNA: TGTGCCAGCAGTGAACACATCAGCAATCAGCCCCAGCATTTT. Encoded protein: CASSEHISNQPQHF.

The chain is built from TRBV27 and TRBJ2-7, with 10 nucleotides matching TRBD2. CDR3 length equals 13 residues. Germline-derived CDR1 and CDR2 are MNHEY and SMNVEV (reference sequence). V lost 6 bases, J lost 6 bases, and 5 bases stayed unmatched. The CDR3 protein is CASRSGRGLEQYF. In nucleotides, the CDR3 is TGTGCCAGCAGGAGCGGGAGGGGGCTCGAGCAGTACTTC.

The chain uses TRBV7-3 and TRBJ2-7, with TRBD2 identical over 8 bases. J was trimmed by 0 bases and V by 1 base; bases with no gene match: 2. This CDR3 has 15 residues. Germline CDR1 is SGHTA and CDR2 is FQGTGA. This CDR3 reads CASSLSGGLSYEQYF. The CDR3 coding sequence is TGTGCCAGCAGCTTAAGCGGGGGGCTCTCCTACGAGCAGTACTTC.

The chain recombines TRBV10-3 with TRBJ2-1, with 8 nucleotides matching TRBD1. Per the germline V gene, CDR1 is ENHRY and CDR2 is SYGVKD. The CDR3 spans 17 residues. V shed 5 bases and J 3 bases; nucleotides not matched to a gene: 12. CDR3 protein: CAISQTRQGFNYNEQFF. The CDR3 DNA sequence: TGTGCCATCAGTCAGACCCGACAGGGGTTTAACTACAATGAGCAGTTCTTC.

The gene calls are TRBV28 and TRBJ1-5; 9 nucleotides align to TRBD1. From germline, CDR1 is MDHEN and CDR2 SYDVKM. CDR3 size: 17 residues. V gave up 5 bases and J gave up 4 bases; unmatched junction bases: 12. CDR3 in amino acids: CASSLRQGENWNQPQHF. CDR3 coding DNA: TGTGCCAGCAGTCTTAGACAGGGGGAGAATTGGAATCAGCCCCAGCATTTT.

The CDR3 DNA reads TGTGCCAGCAGCCAAGGAGGGGAGGGATCCTACGAGCAGTACTTC. This translates into CASSQGGEGSYEQYF. The chain is built from TRBV3-1 (or the pseudogene TRBV3-2) and TRBJ2-7, with 7 positions matching TRBD2. The CDR3 is made up of 15 amino acids. Losses at the gene ends were 1 base for V and 1 base for J; bases not matched to a gene: 4. CDR1 is LGHDT, CDR2 YNNKEL, per germline (reference sequence).

This chain connects TRBV7-3 to TRBJ2-7, with 9 bases matching TRBD2. The germline gives CDR1 SGHTA, CDR2 FQGTGA. CDR3 size: 16 residues. Trimming at V came to 0 bases and at J to 5 bases, leaving 8 bases not matched to a gene. The chain's CDR3 is CASSLTVAGVGHEQYF. The CDR3 DNA is TGTGCCAGCAGCTTAACGGTAGCGGGAGTGGGCCACGAGCAGTACTTC. The full variable domain, in which reference TRBV7-3 and TRBJ2-7 provide the parts outside the CDR3, is GAGVSQTPSNKVTEKGKYVELRCDPISGHTALYWYRQSLGQGPEFLIYFQGTGAADDSGLPNDRFFAVRPEGSVSTLKIQRTERGDSAVYLCASSLTVAGVGHEQYFGPGTRLTVT.

This chain joins TRBV7-9 and TRBJ2-7, with 10 bases that match TRBD1. In germline, CDR1 is SEHNR, CDR2 FQNEAQ (reference sequence). The CDR3 has 15 residues. V was pared by 4 bases and J by 6 bases, with 9 bases of the junction left unmatched. The CDR3 here is CASSSTGTGEVEQYF. The CDR3, as DNA: TGTGCCAGCAGCTCCACCGGGACAGGGGAGGTCGAGCAGTACTTC.

This clone was picked up one time. V usage is TRBV19 and J usage is TRBJ1-5; possibly TRBD1 for D (5 bases). CDR1 and CDR2 from the germline V gene are LNHDA and SQIVND (reference sequence). V lost 3 bases to trimming and J lost 6 bases, with 12 bases between them. The CDR3 totals 14 residues. The CDR3, as DNA: TGTGCCAGTAGTATTCGGCAGGGCTTTCAGCCCCAGCATTTT. As protein: CASSIRQGFQPQHF.

The chain uses TRBV5-4 and TRBJ2-1; D is unclear. V lost 2 bases and J 0 bases, leaving 6 bases between the germline ends. This CDR3 is 14 amino acids long. Germline assignment: CDR1 SGHNT and CDR2 YYREEE (reference sequence). As DNA, the CDR3 is TGTGCCAGCAGCTTACTTAACTCCTACAATGAGCAGTTCTTC. Its protein product is CASSLLNSYNEQFF. Full variable domain (outside the CDR3, taken from reference TRBV5-4 and TRBJ2-1): ETGVTQSPTHLIKTRGQQVTLRCSSQSGHNTVSWYQQALGQGPQFIFQYYREEENGRGNFPPRFSGLQFPNYSSELNVNALELDDSALYLCASSLLNSYNEQFFGPGTRLTVL.

This sequence joins TRBV19 and TRBJ2-2; D possibly corresponds to TRBD2 (6 bases). This CDR3 has 13 residues. Trimming left V 8 bases short and J 7 bases short, with 14 bases between. Germline CDR1 is LNHDA and CDR2 is SQIVND (reference sequence). The DNA for the CDR3 is TGTGCCAGTCGGAGGGGCTCGGGCGGGGAGCTGTTTTTT. Its protein product is CASRRGSGGELFF.

The table lists this clone with a few counts. The J gene is TRBJ2-2, the V gene TRBV3-1 (or the pseudogene TRBV3-2); TRBD2 is a possible D gene (7 bases). Looked up from germline, CDR1 is LGHDT and CDR2 is YNNKEL (reference sequence). V dropped 2 bases and J dropped 6 bases, with 16 bases sitting between them. The CDR3 is 16 residues long. The CDR3 loop reads CASSQYSRGRAGELFF. The CDR3 DNA reads TGTGCCAGCAGCCAATACAGTAGGGGGAGGGCCGGGGAGCTGTTTTTT.

The chain links TRBV30 to TRBJ2-2; tentatively, D is TRBD2 (5 bases). Trimming took off 3 bases at V and 0 bases at J, with 11 bases between the two ends. Germline V gives CDR1 GTSNPN, CDR2 SVGIG (reference sequence). This CDR3 contains 15 residues. DNA for the CDR3: TGTGCCTGGAGCCGGAGGCGGGCGAACACCGGGGAGCTGTTTTTT. Protein product: CAWSRRRANTGELFF.